The text below deals with one T cell receptor beta chain. This specimen comes from a study of T-cell reconstitution after alpha-beta-depleted transplantation in children. The germline CDR1 and CDR2 sequences are SGHTA and FQGNSA. The CDR3 spans 15 residues. Trimming took 1 base from V and 5 from J; bases not matched to a gene: 2. It was with unique molecular identifiers that the TCRbeta library was prepared. From the PCR reads, TCRdb called clonotypes with MiXCR, one entry per CDR3 protein. The table records about 360,000 distinct CDR3 sequences, about an eighth of them present only once. The J gene is TRBJ1-5, the V gene TRBV7-2; 10 nucleotides line up with TRBD1. Sequenced material: PBMCs, taken from the stem cell graft. This TCR was sampled from a human donor who donated a stem cell graft to a child with Fanconi anemia. The CDR3 sequence is CASSLEGTGDQPQHF. The CDR3 nucleotides read TGTGCCAGCAGCTTAGAGGGGACAGGGGATCAGCCCCAGCATTTT.